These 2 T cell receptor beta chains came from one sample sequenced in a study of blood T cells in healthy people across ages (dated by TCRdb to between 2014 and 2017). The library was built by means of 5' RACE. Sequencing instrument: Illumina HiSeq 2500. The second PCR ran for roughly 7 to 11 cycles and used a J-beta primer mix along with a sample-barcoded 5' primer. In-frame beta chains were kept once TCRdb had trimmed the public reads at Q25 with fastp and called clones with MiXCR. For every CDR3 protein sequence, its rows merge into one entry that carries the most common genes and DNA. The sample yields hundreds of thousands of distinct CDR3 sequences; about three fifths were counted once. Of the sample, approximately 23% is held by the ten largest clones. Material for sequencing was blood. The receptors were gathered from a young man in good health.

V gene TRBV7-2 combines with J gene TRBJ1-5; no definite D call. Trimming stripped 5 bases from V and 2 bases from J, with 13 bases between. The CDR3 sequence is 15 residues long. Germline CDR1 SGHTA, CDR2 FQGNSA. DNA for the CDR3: TGTGCCAGCAGCCAGGCGGGAAGCGGCAATCAGCCCCAGCATTTT. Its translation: CASSQAGSGNQPQHF.

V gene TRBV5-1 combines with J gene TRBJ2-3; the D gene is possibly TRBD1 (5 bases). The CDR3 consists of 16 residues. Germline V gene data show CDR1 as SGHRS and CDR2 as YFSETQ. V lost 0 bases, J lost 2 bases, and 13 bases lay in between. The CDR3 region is CASSLEGRASTDTQYF. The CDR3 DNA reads TGCGCCAGCAGCTTGGAAGGCAGGGCGTCCACAGATACGCAGTATTTT.